A single sample is the source of the 19 T cell receptor beta chains below, sequenced in a study of CD8+CD57+ T cells in acquired aplastic anemia (dated by TCRdb to 2017 to 2018). Patients chosen for sequencing had shown expansion of CD8+CD57+ cells by flow cytometry. The reads were generated on an Illumina HiSeq 2000. Profiling of TCR beta VDJ combinations and CDR3 sequences used genomic DNA as the template. TCRdb reran the public reads through fastp at Q25 and MiXCR, keeping productive beta chains. Every entry covers one CDR3 protein and lists the most common genes and DNA from its rows. The sample data list around 210,000 distinct CDR3 sequences, and 55% to 65% of these were observed just once. Clones ranked in the top ten supply roughly 50% of the sample. The sample taken for sequencing was sorted CD4+, CD8+, or CD8+CD57+ T cells (not recorded which) from PBMCs. The origin of the receptors is a human donor with aplastic anemia.

V and J are TRBV19 and TRBJ2-5; no clear D. Germline V gene data show CDR1 as LNHDA and CDR2 as SQIVND (reference sequence). The V and J ends lost 3 bases and 1 base respectively, with 6 bases between them. The CDR3 runs to 13 residues. CDR3 residues: CASSISTQETQYF. The CDR3 DNA is TGTGCCAGTAGTATTTCGACCCAAGAGACCCAGTACTTC. The full variable domain, completed using reference TRBV19 and TRBJ2-5, is DGGITQSPKYLFRKEGQNVTLSCEQNLNHDAMYWYRQDPGQGLRLIYYSQIVNDFQKGDIAEGYSVSREKKESFPLTVTSAQKNPTAFYLCASSISTQETQYFGPGTRLLVL.

CDR3 loop: CASSFDLGTEAFF. The CDR3 DNA follows: TGCGCCAGCAGCTTTGATTTGGGCACTGAAGCTTTCTTT. The V and J genes are TRBV5-1 and TRBJ1-1; D call uncertain. Germline V lookup: CDR1 SGHRS, CDR2 YFSETQ. The CDR3 loop spans 13 amino acids. Trimming took 2 bases from V and 4 from J, leaving 9 bases between them.

V usage is TRBV27 and J usage is TRBJ2-5; D uncertain. Germline V gives CDR1 MNHEY, CDR2 SMNVEV (reference sequence). This CDR3 is built from 16 residues. V lost 5 bases to trimming and J lost 5 bases, with 21 bases between them. The CDR3 spells CASSPPWPRTIETQYF. CDR3 nucleotide sequence: TGTGCCAGCAGTCCCCCATGGCCCCGTACGATTGAGACCCAGTACTTC.

The sample holds a few counts of this clonotype. This sequence joins TRBV7-9 and TRBJ1-1; no reliable D call. Germline V lookup: CDR1 SEHNR, CDR2 FQNEAQ (reference sequence). CDR3 size: 13 residues. V was clipped by 1 base and J by 6 bases, with 9 bases between them. Written as DNA, the CDR3 is TGTGCCAGCAGCTTAGTGCGGGTGGCTGAAGCTTTCTTT. This codes for CASSLVRVAEAFF. Based on the CDR3 plus reference TRBV7-9 and TRBJ1-1, the full variable domain is DTGVSQNPRHKITKRGQNVTFRCDPISEHNRLYWYRQTLGQGPEFLTYFQNEAQLEKSRLLSDRFSAERPKGSFSTLEIQRTEQGDSAMYLCASSLVRVAEAFFGQGTRLTVV.

V and J are TRBV15 and TRBJ2-7; 7 nucleotides align to TRBD1. This CDR3 has 16 residues. V shed 3 bases and J 4 bases; nucleotides not matched to a gene: 12. Per the germline V gene, CDR1 is LNHNV and CDR2 is YYDKDF (reference sequence). CDR3 amino acids: CATSSRLGGLSYEQYF. The DNA of the CDR3 is TGTGCCACCAGCAGCCGCCTAGGGGGCTTGTCATACGAGCAGTACTTC.

The chain recombines TRBV14 with TRBJ2-6; TRBD1 might be the D (5 bases). The germline V and J ends were trimmed by 5 bases and 0 bases, with 8 bases remaining between them. Germline V gives CDR1 SGHDN, CDR2 FVKESK. CDR3 size: 15 residues. The CDR3 DNA reads as TGTGCCAGCAGCTCACAGGCCTCTGGGGCCAACGTCCTGACTTTC. Its translation: CASSSQASGANVLTF. Together with reference TRBV14 and TRBJ2-6, the CDR3 gives the full variable domain: EAGVTQFPSHSVIEKGQTVTLRCDPISGHDNLYWYRRVMGKEIKFLLHFVKESKQDESGMPNNRFLAERTGGTYSTLKVQPAELEDSGVYFCASSSQASGANVLTFGAGSRLTVL.

This clonotype appeared a few times. DNA for the CDR3: TGCAGTGCTAGCGAAGGGGAGGGTTCACCCCTCCACTTT. It is translated as CSASEGEGSPLHF. The chain links TRBV20-1 to TRBJ1-6; a possible D gene is TRBD1 (5 bases). The V gene lost 3 bases and the J gene lost 9 bases, with 12 bases spanning the gap. The germline gives CDR1 DFQATT, CDR2 SNEGSKA (reference sequence). The CDR3 is 13 residues long.

The chain joins TRBV2 to TRBJ2-3; D ambiguous. This CDR3 has 17 amino acids. Germline V gene data show CDR1 as SNHLY and CDR2 as FYNNEI. The V and J ends lost 0 bases and 3 bases respectively, with 16 bases between them. The CDR3 loop is CASSEALEGLGTDTQYF. CDR3 nucleotide sequence: TGTGCCAGCAGTGAAGCGCTCGAAGGGTTGGGTACAGATACGCAGTATTTT.

This sequence joins TRBV2 and TRBJ1-6, with D tentatively TRBD1 (6 bases). The length of the CDR3 is 13 residues. The V end was cut by 8 bases, the J end by 5 bases, with 10 bases between. Germline V gene data show CDR1 as SNHLY and CDR2 as FYNNEI. For the CDR3, the DNA is TGTGCCAGCTGCCGACAGGATAATTCACCCCTCCACTTT. Its protein is CASCRQDNSPLHF.

The CDR3 DNA sequence: TGTGCCAGCAGCTTGGCGAGGGAGGCGGGGGCGGGACCAGAGACCCAGTACTTC. This sequence encodes CASSLAREAGAGPETQYF. V and J are TRBV7-2 and TRBJ2-5, with D perhaps matching TRBD2 (7 bases). Germline CDR1 reads SGHTA; CDR2 reads FQGNSA. The CDR3 covers 18 residues. The V end was cut by 3 bases, the J end by 4 bases, with 24 bases between.

The chain has TRBV20-1 and TRBJ2-5, with D possibly TRBD2 on 6 matching bases. The CDR3 is 14 amino acids. Germline CDR1 and CDR2: DFQATT and SNEGSKA (reference sequence). Trimming left V 6 bases short and J 0 bases short, with 14 bases between. The DNA of the CDR3 is TGCAGTGCCAGCCCGGGAGCGAACCAAGAGACCCAGTACTTC. This translates into CSASPGANQETQYF.

This clonotype turned up a few times. The V and J genes are TRBV15 and TRBJ1-1; 8 nucleotides match TRBD1. The germline gives CDR1 LNHNV, CDR2 YYDKDF (reference sequence). Trimming took 3 bases from V and 5 from J; bases not matched to a gene: 5. This CDR3 contains 14 residues. As DNA, the CDR3 is TGTGCCACCAGCAGCTCCACAGGGGGAACTGAAGCTTTCTTT. Its protein product is CATSSSTGGTEAFF.

The J gene is TRBJ1-1, the V gene TRBV5-1; 8 bases map to TRBD1. Germline CDR1 SGHRS, CDR2 YFSETQ. This CDR3 is 12 amino acids long. With V trimmed by 3 bases and J by 11 bases, 6 bases remained unmatched. The CDR3 region is CASSSWDRMAFF. CDR3 coding DNA: TGCGCCAGCAGCTCCTGGGACAGGATGGCTTTCTTT.

V is TRBV7-3 and J is TRBJ1-2; 10 bases match TRBD1. Germline CDR1 and CDR2: SGHTA and FQGTGA. V trimming: 5 bases; J trimming: 8 bases; junction bases outside the gene matches: 8. The CDR3 has 14 residues. The CDR3 DNA reads TGTGCCAGCAGCCAGGGACAGGGGATGAGAGGCTACACCTTC. Translation: CASSQGQGMRGYTF.

This rearrangement joins TRBV20-1 to TRBJ1-1; 12 bases are a match to TRBD1. V lost 0 bases and J lost 7; bases outside the gene matches: 6. Looked up from germline, CDR1 is DFQATT and CDR2 is SNEGSKA (reference sequence). The CDR3 is 15 amino acids. Here the CDR3 reads CSARDQGTGGFEAFF. Written as DNA, the CDR3 is TGCAGTGCTAGAGATCAAGGGACAGGGGGCTTTGAAGCTTTCTTT.

This clonotype appeared once. The rearrangement joins TRBV7-9 to TRBJ2-3; weak D call: TRBD1 (6 bases). The CDR3 contains 16 residues. The germline gives CDR1 SEHNR, CDR2 FQNEAQ (reference sequence). V was trimmed by 5 bases and J by 3 bases, leaving 18 bases between them. The CDR3 DNA reads as TGTGCCAGCAGCAAGAGCCAGGGGATCGGGACAGATACGCAGTATTTT. Protein sequence: CASSKSQGIGTDTQYF.

The chain uses TRBV5-1 and TRBJ1-2; weak D call: TRBD1 (5 bases). V was pared by 7 bases and J by 4 bases, with 11 bases between. The CDR3 has 12 residues. Germline V lookup: CDR1 SGHRS, CDR2 YFSETQ. CDR3 loop: CASAGSGYGYTF. CDR3 DNA: TGCGCCAGCGCAGGGAGCGGCTATGGCTACACCTTC.

The V call is TRBV2, the J call TRBJ2-1; the match to TRBD1 covers 9 bases. The CDR3 is made up of 15 amino acids. V lost 3 bases and J lost 9; bases outside the gene matches: 9. The germline V gene has CDR1 SNHLY and CDR2 FYNNEI. The CDR3 loop is CASSDPGQGGSEQFF. CDR3 DNA sequence: TGTGCCAGCAGTGACCCGGGACAGGGAGGGAGTGAGCAGTTCTTC. Looking up the rest from reference TRBV2 and TRBJ2-1 gives the full variable domain: EPEVTQTPSHQVTQMGQEVILRCVPISNHLYFYWYRQILGQKVEFLVSFYNNEISEKSEIFDDQFSVERPDGSNFTLKIRSTKLEDSAMYFCASSDPGQGGSEQFFGPGTRLTVL.

The chain joins TRBV5-1 to TRBJ2-1, with TRBD1 matching over 10 bases. The CDR3 is made up of 14 amino acids. The V gene's germline CDR1 is SGHRS and CDR2 YFSETQ. The trim removed 6 bases at V and 7 bases at J, leaving 7 bases unmatched. CDR3 region: CASTSGQGLNEQFF. The DNA of the CDR3 is TGCGCCAGCACCTCGGGACAGGGGTTGAATGAGCAGTTCTTC.